This TCR beta chain was profiled in a study of glioma-infiltrating T cells after dendritic cell vaccination. Time point: after dendritic cell vaccination, including at tumor progression/relapse. None of the glioblastoma patients had an isocitrate dehydrogenase mutation. Overall study findings and caveats: Complete blood and tumor specimen sets were limited to few patients. TCR clonality showed no direct relationship with survival.

This clone came up once. Its target is not known. Input was roughly 2.2 ug genomic DNA, or all available if less. TCRdb's copy holds only in-frame clones and misses some; the assay was immunoSEQ multiplex PCR. The repertoire holds roughly 100,000 clones, with around four fifths as singletons. With 0 bases clipped from V and 4 bases from J, the junction kept 10 bases outside the gene matches. Per germline, CDR1 MNHEY and CDR2 SMNVEV (reference sequence). The CDR3 covers 18 residues. Sequences were derived from blood, sampled after dendritic cell vaccination. The chain carries TRBV27 and TRBJ2-7; 12 bases are a match to TRBD2. The origin of this receptor is a human donor with glioblastoma. CDR3 sequence: CASSLSTSGGRTVYEQYF. The CDR3 DNA reads as TGTGCCAGCAGTTTATCGACTAGCGGGGGCCGGACTGTATACGAGCAGTACTTC.